Given below is one T cell receptor (beta chain) in context. The antigen it recognizes is unknown. Nothing much larger sits one base from this clone, and base qualities are not available. The sample is drawn from a study of blood T cell repertoires in COVID-19 (dated by TCRdb to the early 2020s). With respect to the entire study: Collaborator samples came from the United States, Italy and Spain and covered acute and convalescent phases of COVID-19. The prospective study material was composed of cDNA or gDNA derived from T cells, B-cell-depleted T cells, or PBMCs. Deeply sampled blood TCRbeta repertoires from subjects exposed to, actively infected with, or recovered from COVID-19 were included in the dataset. The repertoires were released in a freely available public database meant as a resource for research on the immune response to SARS-CoV-2. Samples were obtained from the ongoing ImmuneRACE study (first 160 participants) and from some 1,300 subjects provided by 6 global collaborators. Nearly every sample came with metadata listing a de-identified subject ID, COVID-19 status, age in years and sex. Where available, HLA class I and class II types were taken from metadata supplied by the sample provider and were not determined by assay-based typing. What the study reported, not specific to this receptor: The quantity of clinical and demographic metadata differed by source and by participant and was supplied without curation.

The collaborating institutions used their own protocols to collect whole blood in K2EDTA tubes. Collaborator samples were shipped for TCRbeta analysis as frozen whole blood, isolated PBMCs, or DNA extracted from either sample type. CDR1 LGHDT and CDR2 YNNKEL are derived from the germline V gene (reference sequence). The CDR3 starts with the cysteine, ends with the phenylalanine, and has 18 residues. This entry keeps only the CDR3 DNA: 54 bases, framed from base 1. Germline trimming: 1 base from V, 9 bases from J; junction bases outside gene matches: 10. TCRbeta CDR3 regions were amplified from genomic DNA using the immunoSEQ Assay, a bias-controlled multiplex PCR. The original methods were these. The number of nucleated cells in each sample was estimated from the amplification of reference gene primers within the assay. Sequence reads were collapsed and filtered to measure the absolute abundance of every unique TCRbeta CDR3 rearrangement. For each sample, productive Simpson clonality was calculated as the square root of Simpson's diversity index across productive rearrangements. The source is immuneACCESS, and TCRdb retained only in-frame sequences with V and J called. Part of the clones is not carried over; for the studies checked, unresolved V genes explain less than half of this, and the remainder is unexplained. From that table come the V and J calls and clone size; the DNA was used to work out D and trimming. This sample gives tens of thousands of clones in total; more than 70% of them show up just once. The ten largest account for approximately 10% of the sample.

The rearranged chain carries TRBV3-1 (or the pseudogene TRBV3-2) and TRBJ2-1; TRBD2 aligns with 15 central bases. The receptor's source is a man aged 70-80 years with active COVID-19. Sequencing was carried out using peripheral blood. The DNA is TGTGCCAGCAGCCAAGGACCTAAGGGGACTAGCGGGGGGAGTGAGCAGTTCTTC. Translated, this gives CASSQGPKGTSGGSEQFF.